The rows below give T cell receptor beta chains drawn from one sample of a study of TIL therapy for anti-PD-1-resistant metastatic lung cancer. The data were produced by immunoSEQ multiplex PCR, yet TCRdb's version contains in-frame clones alone and is incomplete. Of 40,000 to 60,000 clones listed, around 80% are singletons. The starting material was blood, obtained at baseline. The receptors were gathered from a woman between 25 and 80 years old with non-small cell lung cancer. Each CDR3 is given with its conserved first and last residue. Fields, in order: V gene, clone size, D gene, J gene, CDR3 protein, CDR3 DNA. D genes are given only for firm matches. Clone size is shown for a subset of rows, as once, few, many or a class of expanded clone.

V gene: TRBV28; clone size: -; D gene: TRBD1; J gene: TRBJ1-5; CDR3 protein: CASSYRGSNQPQHF; CDR3 DNA: TGTGCCAGCAGTTACAGGGGGAGCAATCAGCCCCAGCATTTT
V gene: TRBV19; clone size: -; D gene: TRBD2; J gene: TRBJ2-1; CDR3 protein: CASSIVGRASGNEQFF; CDR3 DNA: TGTGCCAGTAGTATAGTAGGGAGGGCCAGCGGCAATGAGCAGTTCTTC
V gene: TRBV4-3; clone size: -; D gene: TRBD1; J gene: TRBJ1-2; CDR3 protein: CASSQEEGRGHRNYGYTF; CDR3 DNA: TGCGCCAGCAGCCAAGAAGAGGGCAGGGGGCATCGGAACTATGGCTACACCTTC
V gene: TRBV6-5; clone size: few; D gene: -; J gene: TRBJ1-1; CDR3 protein: CASSWGVGTEAFF; CDR3 DNA: TGTGCCAGCAGCTGGGGGGTAGGCACTGAAGCTTTCTTT
V gene: TRBV7-2; clone size: -; D gene: -; J gene: TRBJ1-5; CDR3 protein: CASSLSGGAGQPQHF; CDR3 DNA: TGTGCCAGCAGCTTATCTGGGGGCGCCGGTCAGCCCCAGCATTTT
V gene: TRBV10-1; clone size: few; D gene: -; J gene: TRBJ2-1; CDR3 protein: CASSDDTNEQFF; CDR3 DNA: TGCGCCAGCAGTGATGATACCAATGAGCAGTTCTTC
V gene: TRBV6-1; clone size: -; D gene: -; J gene: TRBJ1-5; CDR3 protein: CASTFTSLPDQPQHF; CDR3 DNA: TGTGCCAGCACTTTCACGTCCCTGCCCGATCAGCCCCAGCATTTT
V gene: TRBV5-1; clone size: -; D gene: TRBD2; J gene: TRBJ2-7; CDR3 protein: CASSLGGGADEQYF; CDR3 DNA: TGCGCCAGCAGCTTGGGCGGGGGGGCCGACGAGCAGTACTTC
V gene: TRBV9; clone size: -; D gene: TRBD2; J gene: TRBJ2-7; CDR3 protein: CASSVATSGYEQYF; CDR3 DNA: TGTGCCAGCAGCGTAGCTACTAGCGGCTACGAGCAGTACTTC
V gene: TRBV5-6; clone size: -; D gene: -; J gene: TRBJ1-2; CDR3 protein: CASSYGQPGYGYTF; CDR3 DNA: TGTGCCAGCAGCTACGGACAGCCTGGCTATGGCTACACCTTC
V gene: TRBV6-4; clone size: -; D gene: TRBD2; J gene: TRBJ2-1; CDR3 protein: CASSEGSGRADEQFF; CDR3 DNA: TGTGCCAGCAGTGAGGGTAGCGGGAGGGCGGATGAGCAGTTCTTC
V gene: TRBV5-1; clone size: once; D gene: TRBD1; J gene: TRBJ2-3; CDR3 protein: CASSPPLDRGETDTQYF; CDR3 DNA: TGCGCCAGCAGCCCTCCACTTGACAGGGGGGAGACAGATACGCAGTATTTT
V gene: TRBV29-1; clone size: -; D gene: TRBD1; J gene: TRBJ2-4; CDR3 protein: CSVGGGDRVNIQYF; CDR3 DNA: TGCAGCGTTGGGGGAGGGGACAGGGTCAACATTCAGTACTTC
V gene: TRBV5-1; clone size: -; D gene: -; J gene: TRBJ1-2; CDR3 protein: CASSLGQYGYTF; CDR3 DNA: TGCGCCAGCAGCTTGGGGCAGTATGGCTACACCTTC
V gene: TRBV9; clone size: few; D gene: -; J gene: TRBJ1-1; CDR3 protein: CASSPQTALNTEAFF; CDR3 DNA: TGTGCCAGCAGCCCACAGACAGCTTTGAACACTGAAGCTTTCTTT
V gene: TRBV10-2; clone size: -; D gene: TRBD1; J gene: TRBJ1-1; CDR3 protein: CASRQGAEDTEAFF; CDR3 DNA: TGCGCCAGCAGGCAGGGGGCTGAGGACACTGAAGCTTTCTTT
V gene: TRBV18; clone size: -; D gene: TRBD1; J gene: TRBJ2-5; CDR3 protein: CASSQDRGRETQYF; CDR3 DNA: TGTGCCAGCTCACAGGACAGGGGGCGTGAGACCCAGTACTTC
V gene: TRBV6-1; clone size: -; D gene: TRBD1; J gene: TRBJ2-3; CDR3 protein: CASSDRTGRMDTQYF; CDR3 DNA: TGTGCCAGCAGTGACCGGACAGGGCGTATGGATACGCAGTATTTT
V gene: TRBV28; clone size: -; D gene: TRBD1; J gene: TRBJ1-5; CDR3 protein: CASSLPPGQGALSNQPQHF; CDR3 DNA: TGTGCCAGCAGTTTGCCCCCGGGACAGGGGGCATTAAGCAATCAGCCCCAGCATTTT
V gene: TRBV5-6; clone size: once; D gene: TRBD2; J gene: TRBJ2-1; CDR3 protein: CASSSSGGMYNEQFF; CDR3 DNA: TGTGCCAGCAGCAGTAGCGGGGGAATGTACAATGAGCAGTTCTTC
V gene: TRBV5-6; clone size: -; D gene: -; J gene: TRBJ1-3; CDR3 protein: CASSLLMGENTIYF; CDR3 DNA: TGTGCCAGCAGCTTGCTAATGGGCGAGAACACCATATATTTT
V gene: TRBV9; clone size: -; D gene: -; J gene: TRBJ2-1; CDR3 protein: CASSAGWVGPNEQFF; CDR3 DNA: TGTGCCAGCAGCGCGGGGTGGGTGGGCCCAAATGAGCAGTTCTTC
V gene: TRBV5-1; clone size: -; D gene: TRBD2; J gene: TRBJ2-1; CDR3 protein: CASSLESGSGNEQFF; CDR3 DNA: TGCGCCAGCAGCTTGGAAAGCGGGAGTGGGAATGAGCAGTTCTTC
V gene: TRBV5-1; clone size: -; D gene: -; J gene: TRBJ1-5; CDR3 protein: CASSLDMGANQPQHF; CDR3 DNA: TGCGCCAGCAGCTTGGATATGGGGGCCAATCAGCCCCAGCATTTT
V gene: TRBV7-9; clone size: -; D gene: -; J gene: TRBJ1-1; CDR3 protein: CASSLQAAIAGEAFF; CDR3 DNA: TGTGCCAGCAGCTTACAAGCGGCCATAGCCGGTGAAGCTTTCTTT
V gene: TRBV11-2; clone size: -; D gene: TRBD2; J gene: TRBJ2-4; CDR3 protein: CASSSDRSGGLNIQYF; CDR3 DNA: TGTGCCAGCAGCTCAGATCGTAGCGGGGGGCTAAACATTCAGTACTTC
V gene: TRBV2; clone size: -; D gene: TRBD1; J gene: TRBJ1-2; CDR3 protein: CASGGDRPASGYTF; CDR3 DNA: TGTGCCAGCGGGGGGGACAGGCCAGCTAGTGGCTACACCTTC